This record covers a single TCR beta chain. The antigen is unknown. Treatment specified: around 19 received Ad26.COV2.S at low or high dose, single or two shots; five or six received placebo; per-sample allocation not given. Material that was analyzed had been drawn on day 63 after the first vaccine or placebo injection. Clones were sequenced by immunoSEQ multiplex PCR, and TCRdb holds only the in-frame ones, with some missing. The repertoire holds around 340,000 clones, about 87% seen once, with about 6.4% in the top ten. This sample was taken from a study of Ad26.COV2.S vaccination and SARS-CoV-2 variants. Looking at the study overall: Donor allocation was to the COV1001 Ad26.COV2.S trial arm. Recipients of Ad26.COV2.S got it intramuscularly, once or twice 56 days apart. Study results and limitations: Breadth of non-spike TCRs did not differ between vaccinees and placebo recipients. Vaccine recipients surpassed placebo recipients in spike-specific TCR breadth.

The source is a person aged 18-60 years who received the Ad26.COV2.S COVID-19 vaccine or a placebo. The sample in question was peripheral blood, obtained in a trial of Ad26.COV2.S vaccine versus placebo.

The CDR3 nucleotides read TGTGCCAGCTCACCAACTCTGGGGGGAAGCAATCAGCCCCAGCATTTT. This translates into CASSPTLGGSNQPQHF. The chain uses TRBV18 and TRBJ1-5, with D tentatively TRBD1 (5 bases). Deletions cut 2 bases from V and 1 base from J, with 12 bases between. Germline assignment: CDR1 KGHSH and CDR2 LQKENI. CDR3 size: 16 residues.